The present entry profiles one T cell receptor (beta chain) with its context. Its antigen is undetermined. Drawing of peripheral blood yielded approximately 10 milliliters from each donor. Each sample yielded at least 6 micrograms of PBMC total RNA. Per the germline V gene, CDR1 is SGHRS and CDR2 is YFSETQ. V shed 0 bases and J shed 2 bases, with 17 bases lying between them. CDR3 size: 17 residues. The data are from a study of blood T cells in healthy people across ages. Through a sample-barcoded 5' primer and a J-beta primer mix, a second PCR was run for about 6 to 11 cycles. TCRdb independently ran MiXCR on the 5' RACE reads; one entry per CDR3 protein. The table lists hundreds of thousands of distinct CDR3 sequences, more than 45% of them singletons. Study outcomes and limitations: Expanded clonotype changes were possibly confounded by unknown donor CMV status.

The specimen was blood. The V call is TRBV5-1, the J call TRBJ2-5; tentatively, D is TRBD2 (6 bases). The receptor's source is a woman of 80 years or more in good health. The CDR3 bases are TGCGCCAGCAGCTTGGACACCGCAGCTGCGGGGCAAGAGACCCAGTACTTC. The encoded protein is CASSLDTAAAGQETQYF.